This T cell receptor beta chain was recovered during a study of cytomegalovirus exposure and HLA in healthy donors. Whole-study results and caveats: In an earlier analysis, about 87% or about 30%: the productive usage of most TCR beta V segments. Most TCR sequences were seen very rarely across donors, but some public TCRs occurred in many. TRBV6-2, TRBV6-3 and some other V segments were excluded as indistinguishable. In a later analysis, TCR association rates varied by HLA locus: DRB1 most, HLA-C fewest.

This clone was observed a handful of times. The antigen remains undetermined. The length of the CDR3 is 12 residues. V was pared by 8 bases and J by 4 bases, with 6 bases between. CDR1 is MNHNS and CDR2 is SASEGT in the germline V gene. 60 Vbeta and 13 Jbeta primers were used in PCR. Some clones are missing from TCRdb's copy, which holds only in-frame ones; the method was immunoSEQ multiplex PCR. The table records roughly 150,000 clones, 70% to 90% of them present only once. The sequenced sample consisted of PBMCs. V and J are TRBV6-1 and TRBJ2-6; D not certain. This TCR was recovered from a male donor in good health and CMV-seronegative. CDR3 nucleotide sequence: TGTGCCAGCCTCTTGGGGGCCAACGTCCTGACTTTC. Protein: CASLLGANVLTF.